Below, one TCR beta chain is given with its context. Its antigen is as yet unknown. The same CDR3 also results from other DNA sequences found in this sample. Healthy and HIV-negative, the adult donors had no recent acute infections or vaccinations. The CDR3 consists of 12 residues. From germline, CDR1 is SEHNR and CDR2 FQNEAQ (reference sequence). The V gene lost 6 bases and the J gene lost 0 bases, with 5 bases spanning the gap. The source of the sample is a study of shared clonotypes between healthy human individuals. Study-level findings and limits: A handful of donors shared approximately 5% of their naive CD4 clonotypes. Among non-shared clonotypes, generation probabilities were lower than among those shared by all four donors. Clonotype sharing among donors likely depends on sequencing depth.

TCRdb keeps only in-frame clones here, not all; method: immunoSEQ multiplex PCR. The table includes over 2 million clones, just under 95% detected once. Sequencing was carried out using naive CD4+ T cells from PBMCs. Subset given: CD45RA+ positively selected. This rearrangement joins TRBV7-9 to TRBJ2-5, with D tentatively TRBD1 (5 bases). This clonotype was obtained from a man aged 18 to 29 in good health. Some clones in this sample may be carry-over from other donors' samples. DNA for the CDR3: TGTGCCAGCAGGGACAACCAAGAGACCCAGTACTTC. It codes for CASRDNQETQYF.